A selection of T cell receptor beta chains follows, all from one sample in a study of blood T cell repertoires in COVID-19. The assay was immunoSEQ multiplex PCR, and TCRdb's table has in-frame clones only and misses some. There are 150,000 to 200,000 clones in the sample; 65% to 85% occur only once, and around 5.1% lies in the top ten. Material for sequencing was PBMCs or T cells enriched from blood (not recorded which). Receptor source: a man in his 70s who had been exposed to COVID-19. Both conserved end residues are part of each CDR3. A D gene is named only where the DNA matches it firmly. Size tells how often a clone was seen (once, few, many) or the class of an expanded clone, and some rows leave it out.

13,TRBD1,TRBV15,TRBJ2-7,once,TGTGCCACCAGCCCTGGGACAGGGGTGGAGCAGTACTTC,CATSPGTGVEQYF
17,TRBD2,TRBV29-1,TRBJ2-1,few,TGCAGCGTCTTGACTAGCGGGGTTACTACGACCGGGAATGAGCAGTTCTTC,CSVLTSGVTTTGNEQFF
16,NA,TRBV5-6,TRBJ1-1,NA,TGTGCCAGCAGGAGATGGTCGGCAGGTCAGAACACTGAAGCTTTCTTT,CASRRWSAGQNTEAFF
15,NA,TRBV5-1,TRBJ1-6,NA,TGCGCCAGCAGCCTTGCCTGGCAGGGGTTTTCACCCCTCCACTTT,CASSLAWQGFSPLHF
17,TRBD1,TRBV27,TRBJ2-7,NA,TGTGCCAGCAGTCCCCCCGGGACAGGGTGGGGGAACTACGAGCAGTACTTC,CASSPPGTGWGNYEQYF
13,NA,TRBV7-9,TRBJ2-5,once,TGTGCCAGCAGCTTATGGGCGCAAGAGACCCAGTACTTC,CASSLWAQETQYF
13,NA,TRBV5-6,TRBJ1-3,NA,TGTGCCAGCAGCTTGGGCCGGGGAGTCACCATATATTTT,CASSLGRGVTIYF
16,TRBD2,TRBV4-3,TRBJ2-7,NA,TGCGCCAGCAGCCCGGGGGGAGGGCAATTCTCCTACGAGCAGTACTTC,CASSPGGGQFSYEQYF
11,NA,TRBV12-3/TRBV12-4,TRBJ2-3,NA,TGTGCCAGCAGTCTCACAGATACGCAGTATTTT,CASSLTDTQYF
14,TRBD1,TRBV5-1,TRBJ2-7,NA,TGCGCCAGCAGCTTGCCCACGACAGGGAACGAGCAGTACTTC,CASSLPTTGNEQYF
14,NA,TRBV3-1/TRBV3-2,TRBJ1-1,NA,TGTGCCAGCAGCCGGAGGGGGGGGGACACTGAAGCTTTCTTT,CASSRRGGDTEAFF
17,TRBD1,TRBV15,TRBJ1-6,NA,TGTGCCACCAGCAGAGGGGGAGACAGGGGCTATAATTCACCCCTCCACTTT,CATSRGGDRGYNSPLHF
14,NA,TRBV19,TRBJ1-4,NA,TGTGCCAGTGGTGGGCCGCCAACTAATGAAAAACTGTTTTTT,CASGGPPTNEKLFF
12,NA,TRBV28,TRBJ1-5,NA,TGTGCCAGCAGTTCGGGGAGTCAGCCCCAGCATTTT,CASSSGSQPQHF
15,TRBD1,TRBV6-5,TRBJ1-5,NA,TGTGCCAGCAGTCCGGGACAGGGGGCGAATCAGCCCCAGCATTTT,CASSPGQGANQPQHF
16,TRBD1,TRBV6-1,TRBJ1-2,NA,TGTGCCAGCAGTGGAGGTCGGACAGGGACGGACTATGGCTACACCTTC,CASSGGRTGTDYGYTF
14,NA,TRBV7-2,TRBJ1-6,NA,TGTGCCAGCAGCTTCTGGGGGGGGGATTCACCCCTCCACTTT,CASSFWGGDSPLHF
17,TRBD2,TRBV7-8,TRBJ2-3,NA,TGTGCCAGCAGCTTAGGGACTAGCGGGGTTAGCACAGATACGCAGTATTTT,CASSLGTSGVSTDTQYF
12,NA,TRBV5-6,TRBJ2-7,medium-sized,TGTGCCAGCGAAGGGGGGGGCGACGAGCAGTACTTC,CASEGGGDEQYF
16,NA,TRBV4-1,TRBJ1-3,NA,TGCGCCAGCAGCCTGACCGCGGGCTCATCTGGAAACACCATATATTTT,CASSLTAGSSGNTIYF
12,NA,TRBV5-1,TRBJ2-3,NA,TGCGCCAGCAGCCCGCAGGGTGATACGCAGTATTTT,CASSPQGDTQYF
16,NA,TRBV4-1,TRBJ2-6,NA,TGCGCCAGCAGCCAAGATCCAGGGGTCGGGGCCAACGTCCTGACTTTC,CASSQDPGVGANVLTF